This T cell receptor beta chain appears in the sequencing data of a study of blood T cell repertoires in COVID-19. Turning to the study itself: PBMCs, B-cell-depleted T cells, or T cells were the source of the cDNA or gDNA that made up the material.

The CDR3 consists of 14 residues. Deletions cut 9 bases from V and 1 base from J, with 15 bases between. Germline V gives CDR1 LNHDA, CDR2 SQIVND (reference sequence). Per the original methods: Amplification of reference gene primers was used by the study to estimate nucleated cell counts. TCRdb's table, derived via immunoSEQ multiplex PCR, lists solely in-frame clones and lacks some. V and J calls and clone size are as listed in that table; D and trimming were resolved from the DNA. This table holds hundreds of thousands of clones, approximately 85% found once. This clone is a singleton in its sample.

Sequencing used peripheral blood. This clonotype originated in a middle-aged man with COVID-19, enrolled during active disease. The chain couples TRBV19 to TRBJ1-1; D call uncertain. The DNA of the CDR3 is TGTGCCAGCGGGCATGGGCGGGGGAACACTGAAGCTTTCTTT. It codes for CASGHGRGNTEAFF.